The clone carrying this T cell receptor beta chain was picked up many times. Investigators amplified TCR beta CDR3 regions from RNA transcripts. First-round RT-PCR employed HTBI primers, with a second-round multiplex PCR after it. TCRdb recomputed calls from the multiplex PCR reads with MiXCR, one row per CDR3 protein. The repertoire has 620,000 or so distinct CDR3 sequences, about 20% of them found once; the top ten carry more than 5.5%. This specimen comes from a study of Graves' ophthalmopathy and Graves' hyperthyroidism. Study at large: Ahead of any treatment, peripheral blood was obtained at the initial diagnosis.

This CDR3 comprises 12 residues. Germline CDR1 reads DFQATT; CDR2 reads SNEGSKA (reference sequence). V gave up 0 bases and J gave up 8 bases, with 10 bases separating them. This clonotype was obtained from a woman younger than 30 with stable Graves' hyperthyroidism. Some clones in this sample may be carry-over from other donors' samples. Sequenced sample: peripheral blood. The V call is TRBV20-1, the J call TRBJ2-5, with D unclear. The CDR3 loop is CSARDERETQYF. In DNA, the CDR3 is TGCAGTGCTAGAGATGAAAGGGAAACCCAGTACTTC.